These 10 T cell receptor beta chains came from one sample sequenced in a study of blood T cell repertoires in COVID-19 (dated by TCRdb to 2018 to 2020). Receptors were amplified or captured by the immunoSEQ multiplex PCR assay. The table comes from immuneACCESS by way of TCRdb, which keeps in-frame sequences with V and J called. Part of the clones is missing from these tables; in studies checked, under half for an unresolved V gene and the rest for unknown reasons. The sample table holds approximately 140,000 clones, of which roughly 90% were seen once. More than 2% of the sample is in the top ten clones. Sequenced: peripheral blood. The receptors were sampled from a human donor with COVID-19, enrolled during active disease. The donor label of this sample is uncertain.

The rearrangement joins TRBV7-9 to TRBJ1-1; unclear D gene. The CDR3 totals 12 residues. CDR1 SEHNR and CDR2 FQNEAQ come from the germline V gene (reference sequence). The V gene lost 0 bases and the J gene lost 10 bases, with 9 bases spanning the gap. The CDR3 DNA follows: TGTGCCAGCAGCTTAGCCGGGGATTCAGCTTTCTTT. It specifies CASSLAGDSAFF.

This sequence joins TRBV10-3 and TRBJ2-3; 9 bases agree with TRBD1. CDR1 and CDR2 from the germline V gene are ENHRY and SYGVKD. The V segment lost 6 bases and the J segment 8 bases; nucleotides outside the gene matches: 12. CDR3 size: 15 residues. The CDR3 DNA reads TGTGCCATCAGGTCCTCGGGACAGGGAGATTTTACGCAGTATTTT. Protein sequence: CAIRSSGQGDFTQYF.

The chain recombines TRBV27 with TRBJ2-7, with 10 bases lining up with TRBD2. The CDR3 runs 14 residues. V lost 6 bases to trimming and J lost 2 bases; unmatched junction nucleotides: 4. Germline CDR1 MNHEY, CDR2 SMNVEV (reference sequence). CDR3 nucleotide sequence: TGTGCCAGCAGCCGTAGCGGGGGGACCTACGAGCAGTACTTC. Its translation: CASSRSGGTYEQYF.

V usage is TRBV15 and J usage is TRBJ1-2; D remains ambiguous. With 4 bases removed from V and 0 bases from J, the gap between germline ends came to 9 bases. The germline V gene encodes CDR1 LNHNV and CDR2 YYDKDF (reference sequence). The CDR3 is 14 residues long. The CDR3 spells CATSTRKTNYGYTF. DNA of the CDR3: TGTGCCACCAGCACTAGAAAGACTAACTATGGCTACACCTTC.

CDR3 nucleotides: TGTGCCAGCAGCCAAGTGGCCAGCTCCTATAATTCACCCCTCCACTTT. This codes for CASSQVASSYNSPLHF. The J gene is TRBJ1-6, the V gene TRBV3-1 (or the pseudogene TRBV3-2); D remains unclear. Germline CDR1 is LGHDT and CDR2 is YNNKEL (reference sequence). CDR3 length: 16 amino acids. The germline V and J ends were trimmed by 1 base and 0 bases, with 7 bases remaining between them.

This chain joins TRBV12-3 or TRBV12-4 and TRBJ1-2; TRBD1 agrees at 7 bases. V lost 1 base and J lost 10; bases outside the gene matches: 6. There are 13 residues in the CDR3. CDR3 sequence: CASSLGQGVDYTF. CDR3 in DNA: TGTGCCAGCAGTTTAGGTCAGGGGGTTGACTACACCTTC.

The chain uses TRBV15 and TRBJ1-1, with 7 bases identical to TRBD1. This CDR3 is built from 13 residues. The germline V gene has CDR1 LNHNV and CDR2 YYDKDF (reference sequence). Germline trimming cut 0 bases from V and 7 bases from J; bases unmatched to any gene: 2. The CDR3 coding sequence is TGTGCCACCAGCAGAGAGCAGGGGGATGAAGCTTTCTTT. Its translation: CATSREQGDEAFF.

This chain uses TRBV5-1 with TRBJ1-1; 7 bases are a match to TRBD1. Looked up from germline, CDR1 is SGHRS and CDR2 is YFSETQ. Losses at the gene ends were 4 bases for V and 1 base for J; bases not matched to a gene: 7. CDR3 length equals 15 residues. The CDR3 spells CASSHQTGANTEAFF. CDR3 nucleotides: TGCGCCAGCAGCCACCAAACAGGGGCGAACACTGAAGCTTTCTTT. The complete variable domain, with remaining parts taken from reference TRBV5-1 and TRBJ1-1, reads KAGVTQTPRYLIKTRGQQVTLSCSPISGHRSVSWYQQTPGQGLQFLFEYFSETQRNKGNFPGRFSGRQFSNSRSEMNVSTLELGDSALYLCASSHQTGANTEAFFGQGTRLTVV.

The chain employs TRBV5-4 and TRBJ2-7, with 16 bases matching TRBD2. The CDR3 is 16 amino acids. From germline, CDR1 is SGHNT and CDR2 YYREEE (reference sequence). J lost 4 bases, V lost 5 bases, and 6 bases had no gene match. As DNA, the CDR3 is TGTGCCAGCAGACACGGGACTAGCGGGGGGGAATACGAGCAGTACTTC. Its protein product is CASRHGTSGGEYEQYF.

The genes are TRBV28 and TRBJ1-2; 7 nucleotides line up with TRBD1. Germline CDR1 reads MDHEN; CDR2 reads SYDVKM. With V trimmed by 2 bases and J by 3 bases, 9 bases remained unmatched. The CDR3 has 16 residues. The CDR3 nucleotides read TGTGCCAGCAGTTTACCTCCCTGGGGACAGCACTATGGCTACACCTTC. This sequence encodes CASSLPPWGQHYGYTF.